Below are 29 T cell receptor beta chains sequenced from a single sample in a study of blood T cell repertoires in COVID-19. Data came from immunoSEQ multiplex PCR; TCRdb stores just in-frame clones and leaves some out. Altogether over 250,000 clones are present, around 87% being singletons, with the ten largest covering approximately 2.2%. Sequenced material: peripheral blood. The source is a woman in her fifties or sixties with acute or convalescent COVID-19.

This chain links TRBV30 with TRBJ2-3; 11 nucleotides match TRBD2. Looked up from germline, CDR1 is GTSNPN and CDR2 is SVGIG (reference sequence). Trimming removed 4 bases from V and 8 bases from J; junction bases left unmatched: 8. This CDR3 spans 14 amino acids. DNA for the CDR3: TGTGCCTGGATACGATTAGCGGGAGGGGGTACGCAGTATTTT. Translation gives CAWIRLAGGGTQYF.

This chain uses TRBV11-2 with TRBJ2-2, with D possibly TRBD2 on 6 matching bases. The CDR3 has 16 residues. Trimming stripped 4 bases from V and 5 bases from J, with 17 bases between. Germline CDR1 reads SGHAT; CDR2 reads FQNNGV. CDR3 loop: CASSSPAGRGTGELFF. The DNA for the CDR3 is TGTGCCAGCAGCTCCCCGGCGGGGCGTGGAACCGGGGAGCTGTTTTTT.

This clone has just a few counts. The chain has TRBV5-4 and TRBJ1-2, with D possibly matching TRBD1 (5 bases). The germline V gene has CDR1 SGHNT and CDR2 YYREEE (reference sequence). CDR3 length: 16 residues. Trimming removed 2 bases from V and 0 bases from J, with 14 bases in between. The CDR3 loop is CASSFVGRGANYGYTF. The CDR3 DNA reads TGTGCCAGCAGCTTCGTGGGGCGCGGGGCTAACTATGGCTACACCTTC. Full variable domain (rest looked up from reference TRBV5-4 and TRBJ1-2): ETGVTQSPTHLIKTRGQQVTLRCSSQSGHNTVSWYQQALGQGPQFIFQYYREEENGRGNFPPRFSGLQFPNYSSELNVNALELDDSALYLCASSFVGRGANYGYTFGSGTRLTVV.

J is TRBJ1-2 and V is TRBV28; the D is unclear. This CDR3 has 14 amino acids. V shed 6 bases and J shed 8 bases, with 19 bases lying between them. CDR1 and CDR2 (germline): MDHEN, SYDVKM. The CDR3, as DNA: TGTGCCAGCAGCTTAGGTAGACCGGGGAGCGGCTACACCTTC. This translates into CASSLGRPGSGYTF.

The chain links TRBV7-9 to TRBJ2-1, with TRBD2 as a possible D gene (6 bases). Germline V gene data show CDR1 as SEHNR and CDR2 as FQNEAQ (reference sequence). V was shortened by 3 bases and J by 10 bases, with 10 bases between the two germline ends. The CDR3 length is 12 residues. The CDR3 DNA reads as TGTGCCAGCAGCTTGACTAGTTGGGAGCAGTTCTTC. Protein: CASSLTSWEQFF. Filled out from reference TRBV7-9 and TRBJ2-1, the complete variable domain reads DTGVSQNPRHKITKRGQNVTFRCDPISEHNRLYWYRQTLGQGPEFLTYFQNEAQLEKSRLLSDRFSAERPKGSFSTLEIQRTEQGDSAMYLCASSLTSWEQFFGPGTRLTVL.

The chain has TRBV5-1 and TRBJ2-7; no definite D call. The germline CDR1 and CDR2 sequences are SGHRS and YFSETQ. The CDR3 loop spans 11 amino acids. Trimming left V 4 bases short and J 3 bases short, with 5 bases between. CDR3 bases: TGCGCCAGCAGCGGGCTCTACGAGCAGTACTTC. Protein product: CASSGLYEQYF.

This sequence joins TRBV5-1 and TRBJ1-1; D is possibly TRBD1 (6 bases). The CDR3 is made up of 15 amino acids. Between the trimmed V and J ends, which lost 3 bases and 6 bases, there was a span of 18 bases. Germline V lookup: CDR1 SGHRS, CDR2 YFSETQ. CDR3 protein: CASSSSFRDTAEAFF. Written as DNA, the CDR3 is TGCGCCAGCAGCTCCTCCTTCAGGGACACCGCTGAAGCTTTCTTT. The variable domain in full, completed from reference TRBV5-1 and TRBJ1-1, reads KAGVTQTPRYLIKTRGQQVTLSCSPISGHRSVSWYQQTPGQGLQFLFEYFSETQRNKGNFPGRFSGRQFSNSRSEMNVSTLELGDSALYLCASSSSFRDTAEAFFGQGTRLTVV.

The CDR3 region is CASSLDGRVARHGYTF. The CDR3 region has the DNA TGTGCCAGCAGCTTAGATGGGAGGGTAGCGAGGCATGGCTACACCTTC. The gene calls are TRBV7-2 and TRBJ1-2; D unresolved. Germline values: CDR1 SGHTA, CDR2 FQGNSA. This CDR3 region has 16 residues. Trimming took 1 base from V and 6 from J, leaving 18 bases between them.

CDR3 nucleotide sequence: TGTGCCAGCAGCTCGGGAGTGATGGTCAGTGGTGGGTGGGAGACCCAGTACTTC. This translates into CASSSGVMVSGGWETQYF. This rearrangement joins TRBV5-4 to TRBJ2-5, with a tentative D call TRBD2 (6 bases). Trimming removed 3 bases at V and 5 bases at J, with 26 bases between. The length of the CDR3 is 18 residues. CDR1 is SGHNT and CDR2 is YYREEE in the germline V gene (reference sequence).

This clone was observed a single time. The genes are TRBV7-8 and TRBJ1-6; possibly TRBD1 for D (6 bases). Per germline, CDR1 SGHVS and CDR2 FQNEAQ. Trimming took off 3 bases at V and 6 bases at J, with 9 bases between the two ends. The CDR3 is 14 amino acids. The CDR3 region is CASSLTGVNSPLHF. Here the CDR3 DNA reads TGTGCCAGCAGCTTGACAGGCGTTAATTCACCCCTCCACTTT.

The CDR3 protein is CASSGGTGGLSSYNEQFF. The DNA of the CDR3 is TGTGCCAGCAGCGGAGGGACAGGGGGCTTGAGCTCCTACAATGAGCAGTTCTTC. The chain carries TRBV27 and TRBJ2-1, with 12 bases lining up with TRBD1. The V and J ends lost 6 bases and 0 bases, in that order; junction bases with no gene match: 9. Germline V gives CDR1 MNHEY, CDR2 SMNVEV (reference sequence). CDR3 length: 18 residues.

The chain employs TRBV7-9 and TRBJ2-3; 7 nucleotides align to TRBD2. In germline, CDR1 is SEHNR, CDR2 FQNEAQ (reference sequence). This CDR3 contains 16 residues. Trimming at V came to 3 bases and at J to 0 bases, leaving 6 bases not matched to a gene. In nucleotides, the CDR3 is TGTGCCAGCAGCTTGGGGAGCGGGAAAAGCACAGATACGCAGTATTTT. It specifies CASSLGSGKSTDTQYF.

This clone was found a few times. The DNA of the CDR3 is TGTGCCAGCAGCGATCTAGCGGGAGGAGGAGAGACCCAGTACTTC. Translated: CASSDLAGGGETQYF. The chain combines TRBV7-9 with TRBJ2-5; the match to TRBD2 covers 11 bases. CDR3 size: 15 residues. V lost 5 bases, J lost 4 bases, and 6 bases stayed unmatched. CDR1 SEHNR and CDR2 FQNEAQ come from the germline V gene (reference sequence).

The CDR3 bases are TGTGCCAGCAGTATCCAACTAGCGGAATTCTACGAGCAGTACTTC. Its translation: CASSIQLAEFYEQYF. This rearrangement joins TRBV6-5 to TRBJ2-7; 8 bases map to TRBD2. CDR3 size: 15 residues. Losses at the gene ends were 5 bases for V and 3 bases for J; bases not matched to a gene: 9. Germline loops: CDR1 MNHEY, CDR2 SVGAGI.

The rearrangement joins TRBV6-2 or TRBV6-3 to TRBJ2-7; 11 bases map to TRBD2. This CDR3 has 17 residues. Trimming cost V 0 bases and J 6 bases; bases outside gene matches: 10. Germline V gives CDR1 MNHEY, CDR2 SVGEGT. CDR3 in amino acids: CASSYSRLAGRLFEQYF. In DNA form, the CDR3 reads TGTGCCAGCAGTTACTCGAGACTAGCGGGACGACTATTCGAGCAGTACTTC.

The CDR3 region is CASSFSTGTTNEKLFF. CDR3 coding DNA: TGTGCCAGCAGTTTCTCGACCGGGACAACTAATGAAAAACTGTTTTTT. V is TRBV6-5 and J is TRBJ1-4; D not certain. The CDR3 consists of 16 residues. V lost 4 bases, J lost 0 bases, and 12 bases lay in between. The germline gives CDR1 MNHEY, CDR2 SVGAGI.

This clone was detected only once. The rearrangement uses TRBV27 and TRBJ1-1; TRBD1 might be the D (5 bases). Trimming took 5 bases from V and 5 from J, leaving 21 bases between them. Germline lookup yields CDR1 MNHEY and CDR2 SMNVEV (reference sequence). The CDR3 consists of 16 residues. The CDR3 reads CASSPTQGPARTEAFF. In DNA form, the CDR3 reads TGTGCCAGCAGTCCGACCCAGGGCCCCGCAAGGACTGAAGCTTTCTTT.

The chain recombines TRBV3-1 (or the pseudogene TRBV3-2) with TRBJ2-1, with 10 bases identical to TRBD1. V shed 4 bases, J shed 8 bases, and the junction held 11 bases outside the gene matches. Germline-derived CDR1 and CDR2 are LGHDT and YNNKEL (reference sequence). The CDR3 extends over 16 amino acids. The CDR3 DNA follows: TGTGCCAGCAGCCCCAGGACAGGGGGGACGAGGCATGAGCAGTTCTTC. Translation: CASSPRTGGTRHEQFF.

In nucleotides, the CDR3 is TGTGCCAGCAGCCTTACCGGGACTAGTTACAATGAGCAGTTCTTC. Translating it yields CASSLTGTSYNEQFF. The chain employs TRBV4-2 and TRBJ2-1; 8 bases fit TRBD2. V gave up 4 bases and J gave up 4 bases; unmatched junction bases: 6. Germline assignment: CDR1 LGHNA and CDR2 YNFKEQ. The CDR3 length is 15 residues.

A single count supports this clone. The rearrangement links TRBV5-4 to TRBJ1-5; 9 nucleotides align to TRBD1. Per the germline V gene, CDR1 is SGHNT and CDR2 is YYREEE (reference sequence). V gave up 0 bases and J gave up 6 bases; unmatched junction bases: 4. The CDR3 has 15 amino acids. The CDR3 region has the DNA TGTGCCAGCAGCTTGGGACAGGGGGTTGGTCAGCCCCAGCATTTT. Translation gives CASSLGQGVGQPQHF.

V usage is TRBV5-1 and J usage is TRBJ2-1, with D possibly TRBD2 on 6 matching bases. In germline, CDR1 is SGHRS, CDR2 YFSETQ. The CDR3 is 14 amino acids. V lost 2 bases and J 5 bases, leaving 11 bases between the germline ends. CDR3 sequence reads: CASSFLAPNNEQFF. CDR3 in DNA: TGCGCCAGCAGCTTCCTAGCGCCGAACAATGAGCAGTTCTTC.

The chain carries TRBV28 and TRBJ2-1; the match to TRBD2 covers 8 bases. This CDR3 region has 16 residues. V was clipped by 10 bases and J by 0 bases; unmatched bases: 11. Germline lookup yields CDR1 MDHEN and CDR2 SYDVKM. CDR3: CATGGSTASSYNEQFF. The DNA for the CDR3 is TGTGCCACGGGGGGGTCGACGGCGAGCTCCTACAATGAGCAGTTCTTC.

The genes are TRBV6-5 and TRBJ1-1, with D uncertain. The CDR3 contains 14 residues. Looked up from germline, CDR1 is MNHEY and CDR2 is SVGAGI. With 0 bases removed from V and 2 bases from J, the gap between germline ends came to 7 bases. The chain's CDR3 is CASSYSAQNTEAFF. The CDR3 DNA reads TGTGCCAGCAGTTACTCTGCGCAAAACACTGAAGCTTTCTTT.

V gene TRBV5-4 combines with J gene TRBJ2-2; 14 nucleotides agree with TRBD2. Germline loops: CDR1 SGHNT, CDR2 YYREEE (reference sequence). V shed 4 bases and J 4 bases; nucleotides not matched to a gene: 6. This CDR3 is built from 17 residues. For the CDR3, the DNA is TGTGCCAGCAGCCGAGGGACTAGCGGGAGCAGCACCGGGGAGCTGTTTTTT. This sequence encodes CASSRGTSGSSTGELFF.

The CDR3 sequence is CASSLAEEWREQFF. The CDR3 region has the DNA TGTGCCAGCAGCTTGGCGGAAGAATGGCGAGAGCAGTTCTTC. The chain recombines TRBV7-6 with TRBJ2-1; no reliable D call. The CDR3 loop spans 14 amino acids. Deletions cut 3 bases from V and 10 bases from J, with 16 bases between. Looked up from germline, CDR1 is SGHVS and CDR2 is FNYEAQ.

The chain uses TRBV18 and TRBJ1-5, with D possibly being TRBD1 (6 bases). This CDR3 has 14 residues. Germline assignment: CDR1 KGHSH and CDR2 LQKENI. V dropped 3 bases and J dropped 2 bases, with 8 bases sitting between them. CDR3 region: CASSPSGGNQPQHF. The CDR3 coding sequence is TGTGCCAGCTCACCGTCAGGGGGCAATCAGCCCCAGCATTTT.

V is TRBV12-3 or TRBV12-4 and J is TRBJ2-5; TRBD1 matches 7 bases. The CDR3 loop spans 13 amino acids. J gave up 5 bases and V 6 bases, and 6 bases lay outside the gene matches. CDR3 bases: TGTGCCAGCAGCCGAGGACAGGAGGAGACCCAGTACTTC. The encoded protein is CASSRGQEETQYF.

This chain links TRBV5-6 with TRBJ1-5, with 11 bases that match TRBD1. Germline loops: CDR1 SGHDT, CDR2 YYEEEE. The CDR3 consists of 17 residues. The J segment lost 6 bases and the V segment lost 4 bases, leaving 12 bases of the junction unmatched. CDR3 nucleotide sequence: TGTGCCAGCAGCCTGTGGACAGGGGGCAATAGTGGTCAGCCCCAGCATTTT. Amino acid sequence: CASSLWTGGNSGQPQHF.

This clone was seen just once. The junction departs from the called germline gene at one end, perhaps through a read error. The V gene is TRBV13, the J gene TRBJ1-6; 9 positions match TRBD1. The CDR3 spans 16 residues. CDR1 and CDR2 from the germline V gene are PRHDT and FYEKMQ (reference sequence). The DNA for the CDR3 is TGTGCCAGCAGCATAGGGGACAGGGCGCGAAATTCACCCCTCCACTTT. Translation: CASSIGDRARNSPLHF.